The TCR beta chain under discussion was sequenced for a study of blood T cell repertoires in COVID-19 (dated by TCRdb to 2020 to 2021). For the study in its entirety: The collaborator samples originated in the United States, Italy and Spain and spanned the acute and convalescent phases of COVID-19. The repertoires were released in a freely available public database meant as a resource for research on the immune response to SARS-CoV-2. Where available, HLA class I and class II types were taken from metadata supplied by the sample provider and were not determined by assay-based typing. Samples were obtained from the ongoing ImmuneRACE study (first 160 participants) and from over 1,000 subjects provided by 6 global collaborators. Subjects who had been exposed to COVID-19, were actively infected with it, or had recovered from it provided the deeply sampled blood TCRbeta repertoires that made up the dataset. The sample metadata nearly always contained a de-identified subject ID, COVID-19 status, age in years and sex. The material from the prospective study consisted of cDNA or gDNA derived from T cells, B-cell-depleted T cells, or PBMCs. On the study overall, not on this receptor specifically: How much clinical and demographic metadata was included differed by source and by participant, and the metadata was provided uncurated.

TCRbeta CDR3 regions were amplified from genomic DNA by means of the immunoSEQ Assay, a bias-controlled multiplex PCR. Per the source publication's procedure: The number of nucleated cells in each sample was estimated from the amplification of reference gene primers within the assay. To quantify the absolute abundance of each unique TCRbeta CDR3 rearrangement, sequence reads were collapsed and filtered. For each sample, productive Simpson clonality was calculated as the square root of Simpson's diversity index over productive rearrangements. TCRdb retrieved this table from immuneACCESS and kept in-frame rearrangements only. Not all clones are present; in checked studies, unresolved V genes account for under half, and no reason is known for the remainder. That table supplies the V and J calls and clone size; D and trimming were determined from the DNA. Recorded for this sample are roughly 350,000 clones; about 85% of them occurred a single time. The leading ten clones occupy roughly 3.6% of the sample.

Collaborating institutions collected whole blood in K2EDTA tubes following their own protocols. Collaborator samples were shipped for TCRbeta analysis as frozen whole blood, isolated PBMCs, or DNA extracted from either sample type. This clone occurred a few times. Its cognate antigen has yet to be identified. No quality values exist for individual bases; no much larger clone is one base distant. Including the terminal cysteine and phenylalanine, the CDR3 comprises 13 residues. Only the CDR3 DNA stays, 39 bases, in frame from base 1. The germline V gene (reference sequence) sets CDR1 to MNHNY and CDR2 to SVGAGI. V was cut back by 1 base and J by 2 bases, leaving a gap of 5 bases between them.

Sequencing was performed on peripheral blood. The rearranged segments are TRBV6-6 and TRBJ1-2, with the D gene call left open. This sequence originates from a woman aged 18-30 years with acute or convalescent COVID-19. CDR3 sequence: CASSYLRNYGYTF. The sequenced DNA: TGTGCCAGCAGTTACTTACGGAACTATGGCTACACCTTC.